The 3 T cell receptor beta chains given below trace back to one sample, sequenced in a study of T cell repertoires in cytomegalovirus infection. Via MiXCR, TCRdb re-called the reads, giving one row per CDR3 protein. The sample lists a few hundred thousand distinct CDR3 sequences, around 13% occurring once. The sequenced sample consisted of PBMCs. These receptors came from a human donor in good health (CMV status not recorded). Some clones in this sample may be carry-over from other donors' samples.

At least ten counts were recorded for this clonotype. The chain is built from TRBV6-2 or TRBV6-3 and TRBJ2-3; TRBD2 agrees at 12 bases. The CDR3 loop spans 15 amino acids. The V segment lost 7 bases and the J segment 6 bases; nucleotides outside the gene matches: 8. Germline loops: CDR1 MNHEY, CDR2 SVGEGT. The CDR3 DNA reads TGTGCCAGCAAGCCTAGCGGGAGGGCCTCGGATACGCAGTATTTT. Protein product: CASKPSGRASDTQYF.

This clonotype was detected many times. V gene TRBV12-3 or TRBV12-4 combines with J gene TRBJ1-5; D gene unclear. CDR3 length: 15 residues. The V end lost 3 bases, the J end lost 2 bases, and 11 bases lay between the germline ends. This CDR3 is CASSFAFRGNQPQHF. In nucleotides, the CDR3 is TGTGCCAGCAGTTTCGCATTTCGCGGCAATCAGCCCCAGCATTTT.

CDR3 in DNA: TGTGCCAGCAGTGATGGGGGGTTATTGGCGGACTATGGCTACACCTTC. Its protein is CASSDGGLLADYGYTF. The chain has TRBV25-1 and TRBJ1-2, with D maybe TRBD1 (5 bases). The CDR3 has 16 amino acids. Trimming pared 3 bases from V and 3 bases from J, leaving 17 bases between. Germline CDR1 MGHDK, CDR2 SYGVNS.